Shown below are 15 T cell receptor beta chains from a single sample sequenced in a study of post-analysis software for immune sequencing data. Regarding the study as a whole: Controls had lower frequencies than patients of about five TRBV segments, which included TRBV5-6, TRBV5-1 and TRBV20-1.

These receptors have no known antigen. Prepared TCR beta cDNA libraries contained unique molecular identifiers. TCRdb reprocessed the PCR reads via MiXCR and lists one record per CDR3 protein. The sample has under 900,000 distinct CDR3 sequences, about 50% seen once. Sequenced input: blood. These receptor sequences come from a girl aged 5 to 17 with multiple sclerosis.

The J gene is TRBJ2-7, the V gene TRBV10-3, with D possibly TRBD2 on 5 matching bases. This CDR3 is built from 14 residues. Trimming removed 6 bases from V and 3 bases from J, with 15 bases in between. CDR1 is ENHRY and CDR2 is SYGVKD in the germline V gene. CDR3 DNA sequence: TGTGCCATCAGGAGCGGCGGCCCTGACTACGAGCAGTACTTC. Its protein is CAIRSGGPDYEQYF.

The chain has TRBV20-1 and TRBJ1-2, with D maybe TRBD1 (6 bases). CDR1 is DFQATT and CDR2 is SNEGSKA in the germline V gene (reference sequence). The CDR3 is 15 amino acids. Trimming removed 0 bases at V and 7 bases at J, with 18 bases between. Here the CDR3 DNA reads TGCAGTGCTAGAGACATGGGTGGGGGCGCGGGTGGCTACACCTTC. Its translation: CSARDMGGGAGGYTF.

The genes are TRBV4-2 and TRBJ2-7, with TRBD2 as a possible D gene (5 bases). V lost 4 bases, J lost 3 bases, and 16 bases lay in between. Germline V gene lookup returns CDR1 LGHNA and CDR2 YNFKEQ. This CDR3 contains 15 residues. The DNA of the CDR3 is TGTGCCAGCAGCCCGGGGTCCCTAGACCGCTACGAGCAGTACTTC. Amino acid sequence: CASSPGSLDRYEQYF.

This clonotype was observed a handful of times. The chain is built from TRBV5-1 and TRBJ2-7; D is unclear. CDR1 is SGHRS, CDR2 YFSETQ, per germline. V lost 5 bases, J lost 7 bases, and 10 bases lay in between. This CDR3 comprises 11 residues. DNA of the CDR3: TGCGCCAGCAGTAATTTGGGGGAGCAGTACTTC. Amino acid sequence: CASSNLGEQYF.

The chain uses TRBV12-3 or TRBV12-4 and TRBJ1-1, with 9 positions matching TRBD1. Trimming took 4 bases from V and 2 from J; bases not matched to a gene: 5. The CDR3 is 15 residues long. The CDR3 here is CASSSGQGPNTEAFF. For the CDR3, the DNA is TGTGCCAGCAGTTCGGGACAGGGTCCTAACACTGAAGCTTTCTTT.

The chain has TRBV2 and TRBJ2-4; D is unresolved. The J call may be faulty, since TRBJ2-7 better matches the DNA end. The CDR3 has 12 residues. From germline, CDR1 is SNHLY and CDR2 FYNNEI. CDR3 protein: CASSGVRYEQYF. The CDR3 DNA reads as TGTGCCAGCAGTGGGGTTCGATACGAGCAGTACTTC.

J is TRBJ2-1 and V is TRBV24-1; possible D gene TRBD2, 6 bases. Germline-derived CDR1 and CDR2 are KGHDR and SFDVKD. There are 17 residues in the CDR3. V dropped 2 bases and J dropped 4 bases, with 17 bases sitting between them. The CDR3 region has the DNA TGTGCCACCAGTGATTCCGACACTAGCACGAGGTACAATGAGCAGTTCTTC. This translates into CATSDSDTSTRYNEQFF.

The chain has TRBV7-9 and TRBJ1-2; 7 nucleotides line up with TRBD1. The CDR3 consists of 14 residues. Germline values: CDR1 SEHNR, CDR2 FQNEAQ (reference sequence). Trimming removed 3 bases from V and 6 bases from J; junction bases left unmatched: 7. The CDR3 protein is CASSFGSGGDGYTF. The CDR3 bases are TGTGCCAGCAGCTTTGGCTCAGGGGGTGATGGCTACACCTTC.

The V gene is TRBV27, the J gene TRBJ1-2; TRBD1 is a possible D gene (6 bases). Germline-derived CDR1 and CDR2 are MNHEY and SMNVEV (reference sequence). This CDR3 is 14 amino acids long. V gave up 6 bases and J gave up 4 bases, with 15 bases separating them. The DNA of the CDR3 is TGTGCCAGCAGCCCCGACCAGGGGATCTATGGCTACACCTTC. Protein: CASSPDQGIYGYTF.

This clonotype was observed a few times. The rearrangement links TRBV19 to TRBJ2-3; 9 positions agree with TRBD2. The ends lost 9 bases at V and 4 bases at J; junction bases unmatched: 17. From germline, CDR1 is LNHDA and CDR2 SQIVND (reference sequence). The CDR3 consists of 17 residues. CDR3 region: CASRLVSGSPGADTQYF. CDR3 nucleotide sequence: TGTGCCAGCCGACTAGTTAGCGGGAGTCCCGGAGCAGATACGCAGTATTTT.

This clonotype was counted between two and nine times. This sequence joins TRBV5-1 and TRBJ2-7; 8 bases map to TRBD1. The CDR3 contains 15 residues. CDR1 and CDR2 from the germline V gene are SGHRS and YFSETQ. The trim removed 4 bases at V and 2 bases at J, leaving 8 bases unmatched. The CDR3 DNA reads TGCGCCAGCAGCCCGGGGACAGGCAAAACCTACGAGCAGTACTTC. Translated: CASSPGTGKTYEQYF.

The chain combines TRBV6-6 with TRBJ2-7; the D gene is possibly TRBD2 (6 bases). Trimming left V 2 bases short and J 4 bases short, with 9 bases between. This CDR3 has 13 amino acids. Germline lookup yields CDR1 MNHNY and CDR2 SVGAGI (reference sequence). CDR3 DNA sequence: TGTGCCAGCAGTTACGGGGGGTTATACGAGCAGTACTTC. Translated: CASSYGGLYEQYF.

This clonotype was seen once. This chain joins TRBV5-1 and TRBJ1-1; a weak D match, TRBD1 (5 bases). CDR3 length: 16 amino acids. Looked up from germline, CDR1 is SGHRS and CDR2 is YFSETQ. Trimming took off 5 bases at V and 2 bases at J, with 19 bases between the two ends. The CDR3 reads CASRKSAGWVNTEAFF. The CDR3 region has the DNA TGCGCCAGCAGAAAATCGGCAGGGTGGGTAAACACTGAAGCTTTCTTT. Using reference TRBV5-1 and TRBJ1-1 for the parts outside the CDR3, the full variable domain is KAGVTQTPRYLIKTRGQQVTLSCSPISGHRSVSWYQQTPGQGLQFLFEYFSETQRNKGNFPGRFSGRQFSNSRSEMNVSTLELGDSALYLCASRKSAGWVNTEAFFGQGTRLTVV.

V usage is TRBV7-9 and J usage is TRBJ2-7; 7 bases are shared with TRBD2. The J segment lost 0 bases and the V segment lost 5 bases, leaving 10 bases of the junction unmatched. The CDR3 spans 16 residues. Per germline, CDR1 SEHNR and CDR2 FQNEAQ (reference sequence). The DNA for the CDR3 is TGTGCCAGCAGCCCTCCTAGCGGAAGGAGCTCCTACGAGCAGTACTTC. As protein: CASSPPSGRSSYEQYF.

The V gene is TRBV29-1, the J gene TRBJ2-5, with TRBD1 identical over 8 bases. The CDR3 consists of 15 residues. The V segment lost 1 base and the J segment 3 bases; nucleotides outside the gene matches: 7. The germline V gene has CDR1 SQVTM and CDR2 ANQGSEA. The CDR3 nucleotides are TGCAGCGTTGAAGGACGGCTGACAGGGGAAGAGACCCAGTACTTC. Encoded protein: CSVEGRLTGEETQYF.